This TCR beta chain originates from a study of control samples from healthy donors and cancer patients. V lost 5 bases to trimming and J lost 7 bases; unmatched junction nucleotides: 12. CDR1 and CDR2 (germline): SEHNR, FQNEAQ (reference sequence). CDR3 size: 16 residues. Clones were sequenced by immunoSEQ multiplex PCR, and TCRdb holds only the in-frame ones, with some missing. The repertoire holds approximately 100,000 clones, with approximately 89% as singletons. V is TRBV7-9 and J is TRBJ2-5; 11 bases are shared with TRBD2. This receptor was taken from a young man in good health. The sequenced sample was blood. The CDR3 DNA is TGTGCCAGCAGCAGGGAGAGAGGGACTAGCGGAGCGACCCAGTACTTC. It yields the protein CASSRERGTSGATQYF.